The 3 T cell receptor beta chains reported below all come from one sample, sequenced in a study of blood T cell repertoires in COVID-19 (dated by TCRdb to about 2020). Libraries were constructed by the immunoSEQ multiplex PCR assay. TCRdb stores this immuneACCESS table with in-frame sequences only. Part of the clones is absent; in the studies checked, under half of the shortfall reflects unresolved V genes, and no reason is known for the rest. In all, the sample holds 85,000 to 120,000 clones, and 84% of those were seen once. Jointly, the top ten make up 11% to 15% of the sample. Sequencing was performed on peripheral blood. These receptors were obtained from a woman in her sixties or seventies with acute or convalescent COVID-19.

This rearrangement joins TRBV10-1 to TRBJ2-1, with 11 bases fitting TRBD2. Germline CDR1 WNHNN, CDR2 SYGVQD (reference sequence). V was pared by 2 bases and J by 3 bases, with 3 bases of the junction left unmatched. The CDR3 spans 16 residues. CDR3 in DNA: TGCGCCAGCAGTGAGGCGACTAGCGGGGACTACAATGAGCAGTTCTTC. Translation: CASSEATSGDYNEQFF.

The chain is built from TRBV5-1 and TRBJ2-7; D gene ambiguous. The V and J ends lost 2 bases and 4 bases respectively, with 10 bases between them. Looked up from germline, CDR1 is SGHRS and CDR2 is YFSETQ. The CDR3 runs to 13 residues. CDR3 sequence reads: CASSLAGEYEQYF. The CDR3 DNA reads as TGCGCCAGCAGCTTAGCCGGAGAATACGAGCAGTACTTC. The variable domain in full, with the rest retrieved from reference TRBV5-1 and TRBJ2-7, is KAGVTQTPRYLIKTRGQQVTLSCSPISGHRSVSWYQQTPGQGLQFLFEYFSETQRNKGNFPGRFSGRQFSNSRSEMNVSTLELGDSALYLCASSLAGEYEQYFGPGTRLTVT.

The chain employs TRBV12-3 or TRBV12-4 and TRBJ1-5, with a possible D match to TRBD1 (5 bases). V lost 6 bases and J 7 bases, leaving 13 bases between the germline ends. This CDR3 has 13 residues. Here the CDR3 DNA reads TGTGCCAGCAGGCCAGGGTTGGGGCAGCCCCAGCATTTT. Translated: CASRPGLGQPQHF.